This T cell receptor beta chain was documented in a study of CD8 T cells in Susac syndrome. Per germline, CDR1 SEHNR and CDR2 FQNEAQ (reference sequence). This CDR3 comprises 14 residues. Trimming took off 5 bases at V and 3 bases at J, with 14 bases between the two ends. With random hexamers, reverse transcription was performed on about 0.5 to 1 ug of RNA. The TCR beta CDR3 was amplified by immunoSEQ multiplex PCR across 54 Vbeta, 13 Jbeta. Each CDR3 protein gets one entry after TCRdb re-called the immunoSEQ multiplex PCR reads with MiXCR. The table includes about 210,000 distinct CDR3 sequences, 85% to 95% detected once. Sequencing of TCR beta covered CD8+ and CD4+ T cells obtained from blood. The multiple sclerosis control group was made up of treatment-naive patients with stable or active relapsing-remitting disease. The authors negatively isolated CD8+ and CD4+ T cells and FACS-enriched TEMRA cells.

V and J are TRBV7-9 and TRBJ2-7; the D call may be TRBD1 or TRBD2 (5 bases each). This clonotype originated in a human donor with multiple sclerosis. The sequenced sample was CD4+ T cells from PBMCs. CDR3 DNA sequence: TGTGCCAGCAGCCCGGGACCCCGCGGCTACGAGCAGTACGTC. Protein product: CASSPGPRGYEQYV.